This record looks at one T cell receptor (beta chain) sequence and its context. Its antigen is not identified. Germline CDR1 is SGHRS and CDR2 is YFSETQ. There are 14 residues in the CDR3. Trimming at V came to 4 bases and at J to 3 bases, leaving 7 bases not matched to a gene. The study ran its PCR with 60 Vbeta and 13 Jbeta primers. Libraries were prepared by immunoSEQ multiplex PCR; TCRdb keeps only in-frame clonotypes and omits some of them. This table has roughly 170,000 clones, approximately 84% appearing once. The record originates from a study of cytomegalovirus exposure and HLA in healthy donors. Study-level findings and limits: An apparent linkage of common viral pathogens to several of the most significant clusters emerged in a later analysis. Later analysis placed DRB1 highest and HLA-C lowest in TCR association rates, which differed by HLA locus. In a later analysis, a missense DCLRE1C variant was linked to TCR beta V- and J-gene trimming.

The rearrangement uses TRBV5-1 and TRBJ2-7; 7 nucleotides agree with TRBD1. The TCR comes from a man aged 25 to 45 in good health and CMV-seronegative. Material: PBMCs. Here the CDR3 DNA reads TGCGCCAGCAGCCCGGGACAGTCATACTACGAGCAGTACTTC. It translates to CASSPGQSYYEQYF. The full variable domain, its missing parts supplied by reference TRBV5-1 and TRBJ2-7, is KAGVTQTPRYLIKTRGQQVTLSCSPISGHRSVSWYQQTPGQGLQFLFEYFSETQRNKGNFPGRFSGRQFSNSRSEMNVSTLELGDSALYLCASSPGQSYYEQYFGPGTRLTVT.